The 3 T cell receptor beta chains below were found in one sample sequenced in a study of blood T cell repertoires in COVID-19. Sequencing was performed with immunoSEQ multiplex PCR; in TCRdb, only in-frame clones are kept and a portion is missing. The sample lists about 150,000 clones, about four fifths occurring once. Input material: peripheral blood. These receptors were taken from a woman aged 60-75 years with acute or convalescent COVID-19.

The CDR3 DNA sequence: TGTGCCAGCACCCAAGCGGGTAACCCCGCTGGGGAGCAGTACTTC. Protein: CASTQAGNPAGEQYF. This chain connects TRBV28 to TRBJ2-7; the D gene is possibly TRBD2 (6 bases). The germline V gene has CDR1 MDHEN and CDR2 SYDVKM. V dropped 7 bases and J dropped 7 bases, with 23 bases sitting between them. The CDR3 sequence is 15 residues long.

This chain joins TRBV6-5 and TRBJ2-7; 7 bases match TRBD1. The V gene end was trimmed by 6 bases and the J gene end by 4 bases; junction bases not matched to a gene: 9. The CDR3 contains 14 residues. Germline CDR1 MNHEY, CDR2 SVGAGI. The CDR3 region is CASRSRQGSYEQYF. CDR3 nucleotides: TGTGCCAGCAGAAGTAGACAGGGCTCGTACGAGCAGTACTTC.

The chain carries TRBV3-1 (or the pseudogene TRBV3-2) and TRBJ1-6; D is uncertain. The germline V and J ends were trimmed by 2 bases and 6 bases, with 8 bases remaining between them. Germline CDR1 reads LGHDT; CDR2 reads YNNKEL (reference sequence). The CDR3 is made up of 14 amino acids. Written as DNA, the CDR3 is TGTGCCAGCAGCCAAATCGGAGGTAATTCACCCCTCCACTTT. Translating gives CASSQIGGNSPLHF.